This TCR beta chain was captured in a study of cytotoxic CD8 clonotypes in ibrutinib-treated CLL. Background on the study: There were, on average, approximately 260,000 productive templates and under 95,000 productive rearrangements per sample.

The assay was immunoSEQ multiplex PCR, and TCRdb's table has in-frame clones only and misses some. This table has approximately 70,000 clones, 90% appearing once. The sequence derives from a human donor with chronic lymphocytic leukemia. The input for sequencing was PBMCs, taken after 12 months of ibrutinib treatment.

The CDR3 sequence is CASSPNPQGLGGELFF. The CDR3 DNA is TGTGCCAGCAGCCCGAATCCACAGGGGCTGGGCGGGGAGCTGTTTTTT. This chain joins TRBV7-2 and TRBJ2-2; 7 positions agree with TRBD1. Trimming took 5 bases from V and 7 from J; bases not matched to a gene: 13. Germline loops: CDR1 SGHTA, CDR2 FQGNSA. The CDR3 is 16 residues long.